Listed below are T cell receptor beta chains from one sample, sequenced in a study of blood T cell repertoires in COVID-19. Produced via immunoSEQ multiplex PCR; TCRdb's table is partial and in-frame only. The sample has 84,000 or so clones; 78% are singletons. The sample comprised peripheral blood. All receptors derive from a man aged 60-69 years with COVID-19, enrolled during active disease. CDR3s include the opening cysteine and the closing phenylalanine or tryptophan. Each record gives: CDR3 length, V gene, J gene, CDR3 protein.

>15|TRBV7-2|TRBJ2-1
CASSPLAGGHNEQFF
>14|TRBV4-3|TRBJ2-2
CASSQETSVGELFF
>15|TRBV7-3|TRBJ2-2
CASSLTAGVTGELFF
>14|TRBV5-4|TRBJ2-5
CASSLDRGWETQYF
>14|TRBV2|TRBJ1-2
CASRIQGASYGYTF
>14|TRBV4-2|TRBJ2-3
CASGGGISTDTQYF
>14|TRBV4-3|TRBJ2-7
CASSRGQGSYEQYF
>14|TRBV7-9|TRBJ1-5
CASSGGGVNQPQHF
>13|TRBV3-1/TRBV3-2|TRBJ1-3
CASNPSSGNTIYF
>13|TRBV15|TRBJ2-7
CATSRETSYEQYF
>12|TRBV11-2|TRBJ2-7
CASSGGYDEQYF
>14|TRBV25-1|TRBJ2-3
CASSPGGYTDTQYF